This T cell receptor (beta chain) is from a study of radiation and T cells in renal cell carcinoma. General study points: Pretreatment tumor biopsies were lacking, so baseline clonotypes are unknown. In blood, top tumor clones expanded by 2 weeks, shrinking by 4.

Here immunoSEQ multiplex PCR was the method, and the copy in TCRdb shows in-frame clones only, minus some. The table has about 130,000 clones, 81% seen once. Germline V gene data show CDR1 as MGHRA and CDR2 as YSYEKL. V was clipped by 1 base and J by 7 bases, with 17 bases between them. The CDR3 totals 16 residues. Turning to this clone: Antigen unknown.

Time point indicated: blood 2 weeks post-SBRT. Treatment indicated: 15 Gy SBRT to primary tumor, nephrectomy 4 weeks later. The V and J genes are TRBV4-1 and TRBJ1-5; possible D gene TRBD1, 6 bases. The TCR sequence derives from a man aged 45-60 years with renal cell carcinoma. The sample here was blood, taken from a patient whose treatment included radiotherapy and nephrectomy. This chain's CDR3 is CASSQAPGEPGQPQHF. CDR3 nucleotide sequence: TGCGCCAGCAGCCAAGCCCCAGGGGAGCCAGGACAGCCCCAGCATTTT.